This TCR beta chain appears in the sequencing data of a study of regulatory and conventional T cells in RAG deficiency. Whole-study results and caveats: Shannon entropy fell and Simpson indices rose in RAG-deficient patients. Omenn patients showed >80% Treg-Tconv overlap and shorter CDR3 lengths. In Omenn syndrome, sorted "Tregs" may be peripherally activated cells.

Some clones are missing from TCRdb's copy, which holds only in-frame ones; the method was immunoSEQ multiplex PCR. The data show 45,000 or so clones, 80% to 90% seen once. The V segment lost 2 bases and the J segment 4 bases; nucleotides outside the gene matches: 7. CDR1 is MNHEY and CDR2 is SVGAGI in the germline V gene. The CDR3 contains 16 residues. Note on this clone: The antigen is undetermined.

Blood CD4+ CD25-low CD127-high conventional T cells supplied the genomic DNA template. The same sample was also used in a study of regulatory T cells. That report adds: Primers: 52 TRBV forward and 13 TRBJ reverse. Regulatory T cells showed the strongest V-J pair restriction and V/J gene skewing among patient repertoires.

The TCR originated in a human donor in good health. V is TRBV6-5 and J is TRBJ2-2; 7 nucleotides align to TRBD2. Sequenced material: CD4+ effector T cells sorted from blood. Here the CDR3 DNA reads TGTGCCAGCAGTTACCTGGGAGGGAAAATCACCGGGGAGCTGTTTTTT. Protein: CASSYLGGKITGELFF.